This entry lists 21 T cell receptor beta chains sequenced from one sample in a study of T-cell memory formation after mild COVID-19. TCRdb redid the calling of the 5' RACE reads with MiXCR, one entry per CDR3 protein. The table has about 560,000 distinct CDR3 sequences, about a sixth seen once; the top ten hold more than 10%. The source material was PBMCs or a T cell subset sorted from them (not recorded which). The receptors here all came from an adult woman who had mild COVID-19 (a few samples of this study predate the infection). Cell type and time point are not known.

This clonotype was picked up a small number of times. Here the CDR3 DNA reads TGTGCCAGCAGCATGGGACGATACTACGAGCAGTACTTC. It is translated as CASSMGRYYEQYF. The rearrangement links TRBV11-3 to TRBJ2-7; TRBD1 or TRBD2 may be the D gene (5 bases each). V was clipped by 5 bases and J by 3 bases, with 11 bases between them. CDR1 is SGHNT, CDR2 YENEEA, per germline. The CDR3 runs to 13 residues.

The genes are TRBV29-1 and TRBJ1-3; D unresolved. CDR3 length: 11 amino acids. In germline, CDR1 is SQVTM, CDR2 ANQGSEA. V lost 7 bases, J lost 4 bases, and 8 bases lay in between. This CDR3 reads CSAFLGNTIYF. The CDR3 bases are TGCAGCGCCTTTTTGGGAAACACCATATATTTT.

CDR3 sequence (DNA): TGTGCCAGCAGAACAACGGGACAGGGGGGTGAGAATTCACCCCTCCACTTT. As protein: CASRTTGQGGENSPLHF. This rearrangement joins TRBV6-5 to TRBJ1-6, with 11 bases fitting TRBD1. The CDR3 sequence is 17 residues long. Germline CDR1 reads MNHEY; CDR2 reads SVGAGI. Unmatched junction bases numbered 11, after V lost 6 bases and J lost 7 bases.

The genes are TRBV6-5 and TRBJ2-7; D is perhaps TRBD1 (5 bases). This CDR3 is built from 11 residues. Germline loops: CDR1 MNHEY, CDR2 SVGAGI. V gave up 5 bases and J gave up 9 bases, with 11 bases separating them. CDR3 in DNA: TGTGCCAGCAGTAACACAGGAGTGCAGTACTTC. This gives the protein CASSNTGVQYF.

This clonotype was detected a few times. This chain connects TRBV4-3 to TRBJ1-2, with unresolved D. Trimming removed 3 bases from V and 6 bases from J, with 14 bases in between. This CDR3 comprises 14 residues. Germline CDR1 and CDR2: LGHNA and YSLEER. Here the CDR3 reads CASSHPQEKDGYTF. CDR3 nucleotides: TGCGCCAGCAGCCACCCCCAGGAGAAGGATGGCTACACCTTC.

The chain joins TRBV7-3 to TRBJ2-1; maybe TRBD1 (6 bases). V was shortened by 6 bases and J by 0 bases, with 15 bases between the two germline ends. The CDR3 sequence is 16 residues long. CDR1 and CDR2 from the germline V gene are SGHTA and FQGTGA. As DNA, the CDR3 is TGTGCCAGCAGTCCGACCCCAGGGGACTCCTACAATGAGCAGTTCTTC. As protein: CASSPTPGDSYNEQFF.

The J gene is TRBJ1-1, the V gene TRBV21-1. TRBV21-1 is listed as a pseudogene. This CDR3 spans 14 amino acids. DNA for the CDR3: TGTGCCAGCAGCAAAGAGTGGGAAATGGGTGAAGCTTTCTTT. It encodes CASSKEWEMGEAFF.

This clonotype was observed a handful of times. The chain joins TRBV12-3 or TRBV12-4 to TRBJ2-5, with D unclear. The CDR3 totals 13 residues. Trimming pared 7 bases from V and 2 bases from J, leaving 11 bases between. CDR3 nucleotides: TGTGCCAGCAACGAGCCTCCTCAAGAGACCCAGTACTTC. This encodes CASNEPPQETQYF.

V gene TRBV9 combines with J gene TRBJ2-2; 13 bases match TRBD2. After removal of 3 bases from V and 4 bases from J, the junction contained 6 bases not matched to a gene. CDR3 length: 17 residues. CDR1 and CDR2 (germline): SGDLS, YYNGEE. The CDR3 region has the DNA TGTGCCAGCAGCGCCCTGACTAGCGGGAGGATCACCGGGGAGCTGTTTTTT. It yields the protein CASSALTSGRITGELFF.

This clonotype was observed a few times. The chain uses TRBV12-3 or TRBV12-4 and TRBJ2-1, with 9 positions matching TRBD1. There are 17 residues in the CDR3. After removal of 1 base from V and 0 bases from J, the junction contained 4 bases not matched to a gene. CDR3 protein: CASSLVTGGSSYNEQFF. CDR3 nucleotide sequence: TGTGCCAGCAGTTTAGTGACAGGGGGTAGCTCCTACAATGAGCAGTTCTTC.

Only a few counts were recorded for this clonotype. The rearrangement uses TRBV12-3 or TRBV12-4 and TRBJ2-5, with TRBD1 identical over 11 bases. V was clipped by 3 bases and J by 5 bases; unmatched bases: 5. This CDR3 region has 15 residues. The CDR3 is CASSFGQGALETQYF. The CDR3 nucleotides are TGTGCCAGCAGTTTCGGACAGGGGGCTTTGGAGACCCAGTACTTC.

The chain is built from TRBV7-2 and TRBJ1-1; D may be TRBD1 (5 bases). Between the trimmed V and J ends, which lost 1 base and 10 bases, there was a span of 13 bases. The CDR3 extends over 13 amino acids. Germline CDR1 and CDR2: SGHTA and FQGNSA. The CDR3 DNA reads as TGTGCCAGCAGCTTAGGAAGGGGAGAGATAGCTTTCTTT. As protein: CASSLGRGEIAFF.

The chain couples TRBV9 to TRBJ2-7; TRBD2 aligns across 8 bases. Germline CDR1 SGDLS, CDR2 YYNGEE. The CDR3 spans 18 residues. The junction had 20 bases not matched to a gene; V was cut back by 4 bases and J by 5 bases. DNA for the CDR3: TGTGCCAGCAGCCCCAGAGCCGGGACTAGAGGAGTCCTCCACGAGCAGTACTTC. Amino acid sequence: CASSPRAGTRGVLHEQYF.

This clonotype came up a few times. V and J are TRBV12-3 or TRBV12-4 and TRBJ1-5; the D gene is possibly TRBD1 (5 bases). Trimming shortened V by 2 bases and J by 0 bases, and 14 bases separated the two germline ends. The CDR3 sequence is 17 residues long. This chain's CDR3 is CASSLYGGRDSNQPQHF. For the CDR3, the DNA is TGTGCCAGCAGTTTATACGGAGGCAGGGATAGCAATCAGCCCCAGCATTTT.

This clonotype was seen more than once but under ten times. The V call is TRBV20-1, the J call TRBJ1-1, with TRBD1 as a possible D gene (6 bases). This CDR3 is built from 16 residues. The V and J ends lost 3 bases and 1 base respectively, with 18 bases between them. CDR1 is DFQATT and CDR2 is SNEGSKA in the germline V gene (reference sequence). The CDR3 sequence: CSASARILGANTEAFF. The CDR3 DNA sequence: TGCAGTGCTAGTGCGCGAATTTTGGGGGCGAACACTGAAGCTTTCTTT.

The V call is TRBV16, the J call TRBJ2-1, with a weak D call TRBD2 (6 bases). With 0 bases removed from V and 6 bases from J, the gap between germline ends came to 9 bases. This CDR3 comprises 14 residues. Germline loops: CDR1 KGHSY, CDR2 FQNENV. CDR3 protein: CASSQSYGSNEQFF. DNA of the CDR3: TGTGCCAGCAGCCAATCCTACGGGAGCAATGAGCAGTTCTTC.

This sequence joins TRBV19 and TRBJ1-5; TRBD1 agrees at 7 bases. Trimming removed 7 bases from V and 10 bases from J; junction bases left unmatched: 19. The CDR3 spans 16 residues. Germline V gives CDR1 LNHDA, CDR2 SQIVND (reference sequence). CDR3 region: CASTLGQASFWEPQHF. CDR3 sequence (DNA): TGTGCCAGTACCCTCGGACAGGCCTCATTCTGGGAACCCCAGCATTTT.

The V call is TRBV6-1, the J call TRBJ1-2; 12 positions agree with TRBD1. The CDR3 length is 16 residues. In germline, CDR1 is MNHNS, CDR2 SASEGT. J was trimmed by 6 bases and V by 3 bases; bases with no gene match: 8. The CDR3 here is CASSEQGQGAINGYTF. The DNA of the CDR3 is TGTGCCAGCAGTGAGCAGGGACAGGGGGCGATAAATGGCTACACCTTC.

The rearrangement links TRBV27 to TRBJ2-3; 12 nucleotides agree with TRBD2. V lost 5 bases, J lost 0 bases, and 12 bases stayed unmatched. The germline V gene has CDR1 MNHEY and CDR2 SMNVEV (reference sequence). The CDR3 has 19 amino acids. The CDR3 coding sequence is TGTGCCAGCAGTCTACTACTAGCGGGAGGCGCCGGTAGCACAGATACGCAGTATTTT. Translation gives CASSLLLAGGAGSTDTQYF.

The sample holds a few counts of this clonotype. The rearrangement links TRBV15 to TRBJ2-7; D is uncertain. Germline CDR1 and CDR2: LNHNV and YYDKDF (reference sequence). The CDR3 extends over 13 amino acids. Trimming removed 1 base from V and 2 bases from J, with 6 bases in between. As DNA, the CDR3 is TGTGCCACCAGCAGAGGACGGACCTACGAGCAGTACTTC. Translated: CATSRGRTYEQYF.

CDR3 sequence: CASSQVGQVNTEAFF. DNA for the CDR3: TGTGCCAGCAGCCAAGTGGGACAGGTTAACACTGAAGCTTTCTTT. This chain uses TRBV9 with TRBJ1-1; TRBD1 matches 8 bases. The CDR3 consists of 15 residues. V lost 4 bases, J lost 2 bases, and 7 bases stayed unmatched. Per the germline V gene, CDR1 is SGDLS and CDR2 is YYNGEE.